The 31 T cell receptor beta chains presented below share a single source sample, sequenced in a study of PD-1 blockade in classical Hodgkin lymphoma. Here immunoSEQ multiplex PCR was the method, and the copy in TCRdb shows in-frame clones only, minus some. The data show some 96,000 clones, roughly 90% seen once. Relapse after autologous stem cell transplantation occurred in every patient, and brentuximab vedotin exposure varied. The specimen was peripheral blood mononuclear cells (PBMCs), collected at baseline. The source is a human donor with classical Hodgkin lymphoma.

J is TRBJ2-4 and V is TRBV29-1; D gene ambiguous. With 4 bases removed from V and 1 base from J, the gap between germline ends came to 5 bases. The CDR3 runs 12 residues. Per germline, CDR1 SQVTM and CDR2 ANQGSEA. The CDR3 loop reads CSVGAAKNIQYF. The DNA for the CDR3 is TGCAGCGTTGGAGCGGCCAAAAACATTCAGTACTTC. Full variable domain (missing parts from reference TRBV29-1 and TRBJ2-4): SAVISQKPSRDICQRGTSLTIQCQVDSQVTMMFWYRQQPGQSLTLIATANQGSEATYESGFVIDKFPISRPNLTFSTLTVSNMSPEDSSIYLCSVGAAKNIQYFGAGTRLSVL.

The rearrangement uses TRBV7-8 and TRBJ1-1; weak D call: TRBD1 (5 bases). Germline-derived CDR1 and CDR2 are SGHVS and FQNEAQ. This CDR3 contains 14 residues. V shed 5 bases and J shed 0 bases, with 10 bases lying between them. The CDR3 protein is CASSHGTLNTEAFF. The CDR3 region has the DNA TGTGCCAGCAGCCACGGGACCTTGAACACTGAAGCTTTCTTT.

The chain combines TRBV5-8 with TRBJ1-3; no firm D call. The ends were cut back, 4 bases at V and 4 bases at J, with 9 bases in the middle. CDR1 SGHTS and CDR2 YDEGEE come from the germline V gene. The CDR3 runs to 13 residues. The CDR3 sequence: CASSRGLGNTIYF. CDR3 nucleotide sequence: TGTGCCAGCAGCCGGGGTCTAGGAAACACCATATATTTT.

V usage is TRBV6-5 and J usage is TRBJ1-2; D call uncertain. There are 11 residues in the CDR3. Germline CDR1 MNHEY, CDR2 SVGAGI. The ends were cut back, 5 bases at V and 7 bases at J, with 8 bases in the middle. CDR3 loop: CASSDEVGYTF. The CDR3 coding sequence is TGTGCCAGCAGTGACGAGGTTGGCTACACCTTC.

This clone appeared once. This sequence joins TRBV4-1 and TRBJ2-7; 8 bases match TRBD1. The CDR3 is 18 amino acids. Unmatched junction bases numbered 15, after V lost 1 base and J lost 4 bases. Germline V gene sequence: CDR1 MGHRA, CDR2 YSYEKL. The CDR3: CASSQVLYRGRGRYEQYF. CDR3 DNA sequence: TGCGCCAGCAGCCAAGTCTTGTACCGCGGCAGGGGGCGTTACGAGCAGTACTTC.

This chain joins TRBV19 and TRBJ1-2; maybe TRBD1 (5 bases). CDR1 and CDR2 from the germline V gene are LNHDA and SQIVND (reference sequence). V was trimmed by 0 bases and J by 5 bases, leaving 10 bases between them. The CDR3 is made up of 14 amino acids. The DNA of the CDR3 is TGTGCCAGTAGTATAGATCGGGCAGGGTATGGCTACACCTTC. Its translation is CASSIDRAGYGYTF.

This clone was seen just once. The rearrangement joins TRBV11-3 to TRBJ1-4, with D possibly being TRBD1 (6 bases). CDR3 length: 15 amino acids. V lost 5 bases and J 6 bases, leaving 16 bases between the germline ends. Germline V gives CDR1 SGHNT, CDR2 YENEEA. The CDR3 coding sequence is TGTGCCAGCAGCCCCTATGGCAGGGGAGATGAAAAACTGTTTTTT. This sequence encodes CASSPYGRGDEKLFF. Based on the CDR3 plus reference TRBV11-3 and TRBJ1-4, the full variable domain is EAGVVQSPRYKIIEKKQPVAFWCNPISGHNTLYWYLQNLGQGPELLIRYENEEAVDDSQLPKDRFSAERLKGVDSTLKIQPAELGDSAVYLCASSPYGRGDEKLFFGSGTQLSVL.

The chain links TRBV27 to TRBJ2-5; 7 nucleotides line up with TRBD2. V trimming: 8 bases; J trimming: 5 bases; junction bases outside the gene matches: 8. CDR3 length equals 13 residues. Germline loops: CDR1 MNHEY, CDR2 SMNVEV (reference sequence). CDR3 residues: CASEKREGETQYF. The DNA of the CDR3 is TGTGCCAGCGAGAAGAGGGAGGGGGAGACCCAGTACTTC.

V and J are TRBV5-1 and TRBJ2-7; the D gene is possibly TRBD2 (5 bases). CDR1 and CDR2 from the germline V gene are SGHRS and YFSETQ. Trimming cost V 7 bases and J 3 bases, with 14 bases left between them. This CDR3 comprises 13 residues. The CDR3 bases are TGCGCCAGCCGGGTGGAGGTCGGCTACGAGCAGTACTTC. This sequence encodes CASRVEVGYEQYF.

The gene calls are TRBV30 and TRBJ1-3; D ambiguous. The germline gives CDR1 GTSNPN, CDR2 SVGIG (reference sequence). CDR3 length: 12 amino acids. The V end was cut by 5 bases, the J end by 1 base, with 6 bases between. For the CDR3, the DNA is TGTGCCTGGGGCCAGTCTGGAAACACCATATATTTT. Protein product: CAWGQSGNTIYF. Filled out from reference TRBV30 and TRBJ1-3, the complete variable domain reads SQTIHQWPATLVQPVGSPLSLECTVEGTSNPNLYWYRQAAGRGLQLLFYSVGIGQISSEVPQNLSASRPQDRQFILSSKKLLLSDSGFYLCAWGQSGNTIYFGEGSWLTVV.

This chain links TRBV5-1 with TRBJ2-1; 16 bases are a match to TRBD2. CDR1 is SGHRS and CDR2 is YFSETQ in the germline V gene. The CDR3 consists of 19 residues. V shed 0 bases, J shed 0 bases, and the junction held 3 bases outside the gene matches. CDR3 sequence (DNA): TGCGCCAGCAGCTTGGTGGGACTAGCGGGAGGGCCCTCCTACAATGAGCAGTTCTTC. Its translation is CASSLVGLAGGPSYNEQFF.

V usage is TRBV7-8 and J usage is TRBJ2-1, with 9 positions matching TRBD2. V gave up 5 bases and J gave up 0 bases; unmatched junction bases: 5. Germline lookup yields CDR1 SGHVS and CDR2 FQNEAQ. The CDR3 runs to 16 residues. The CDR3 sequence is CASSTVSGSSYNEQFF. Written as DNA, the CDR3 is TGTGCCAGCAGCACCGTTAGCGGGAGCTCCTACAATGAGCAGTTCTTC.

This clone showed up just a few times. The chain carries TRBV30 and TRBJ2-6, with 8 bases identical to TRBD1. This CDR3 has 15 residues. The junction had 8 bases not matched to a gene; V was cut back by 8 bases and J by 2 bases. CDR1 and CDR2 (germline): GTSNPN, SVGIG (reference sequence). The chain's CDR3 is CAATTGGPGANVLTF. CDR3 sequence (DNA): TGTGCCGCAACTACAGGGGGGCCTGGGGCCAACGTCCTGACTTTC. The full variable domain, its missing parts supplied by reference TRBV30 and TRBJ2-6, is SQTIHQWPATLVQPVGSPLSLECTVEGTSNPNLYWYRQAAGRGLQLLFYSVGIGQISSEVPQNLSASRPQDRQFILSSKKLLLSDSGFYLCAATTGGPGANVLTFGAGSRLTVL.

The chain links TRBV27 to TRBJ2-5; tentatively, D is TRBD1 or TRBD2 (5 bases each). CDR3 length: 13 amino acids. Germline CDR1 MNHEY, CDR2 SMNVEV (reference sequence). V was pared by 3 bases and J by 4 bases, with 9 bases between. The CDR3 region has the DNA TGTGCCAGCAGTTTCAGGGACCTAGAGACCCAGTACTTC. Translated, it gives CASSFRDLETQYF.

The chain uses TRBV2 and TRBJ1-2; D gene uncertain. This CDR3 spans 14 amino acids. Germline values: CDR1 SNHLY, CDR2 FYNNEI. V shed 6 bases and J shed 4 bases, with 15 bases lying between them. The CDR3 protein is CASRTESIRYGYTF. CDR3 DNA sequence: TGTGCCAGCAGGACGGAGTCTATCCGCTATGGCTACACCTTC.

V and J are TRBV6-1 and TRBJ2-1; 7 bases map to TRBD2. The germline V gene has CDR1 MNHNS and CDR2 SASEGT. V shed 4 bases and J 10 bases; nucleotides not matched to a gene: 10. The CDR3 runs 14 residues. This CDR3 reads CASSASGGPIEQFF. CDR3 coding DNA: TGTGCCAGCAGTGCTAGCGGAGGCCCAATCGAGCAGTTCTTC.

Only one count was recorded for this clone. V and J are TRBV5-4 and TRBJ1-1; 7 positions agree with TRBD1. Germline assignment: CDR1 SGHNT and CDR2 YYREEE (reference sequence). V was clipped by 1 base and J by 4 bases; unmatched bases: 4. The CDR3 has 14 residues. CDR3 nucleotide sequence: TGTGCCAGCAGCTTGCGGCAGGGGGGCACTGAAGCTTTCTTT. It encodes CASSLRQGGTEAFF.

The V and J genes are TRBV7-2 and TRBJ2-5; D is perhaps TRBD2 (7 bases). CDR3 length equals 18 residues. V shed 4 bases and J shed 4 bases, with 25 bases lying between them. CDR1 and CDR2 from the germline V gene are SGHTA and FQGNSA. The CDR3 loop is CASSSPKGGGGRRETQYF. In DNA form, the CDR3 reads TGTGCCAGCAGCTCCCCAAAGGGGGGGGGCGGAAGACGAGAGACCCAGTACTTC.

V is TRBV10-2 and J is TRBJ1-2, with D perhaps matching TRBD1 (5 bases). The germline V gene encodes CDR1 WSHSY and CDR2 SAAADI. The CDR3 runs 13 residues. V was cut by 3 bases and J by 7 bases, with 12 bases left in between. The CDR3 reads CASSEPRVAGYTF. The CDR3 DNA follows: TGCGCCAGCAGTGAACCCAGGGTGGCTGGCTACACCTTC.

The chain joins TRBV30 to TRBJ2-3, with D tentatively TRBD1 (6 bases). The V gene lost 4 bases and the J gene lost 6 bases, with 11 bases spanning the gap. The CDR3 is made up of 12 amino acids. Germline assignment: CDR1 GTSNPN and CDR2 SVGIG (reference sequence). For the CDR3, the DNA is TGTGCCTGGACCCCTCAGGGGGATACGCAGTATTTT. Its protein is CAWTPQGDTQYF.

This chain uses TRBV27 with TRBJ2-2; 10 bases are shared with TRBD1. Germline V gene lookup returns CDR1 MNHEY and CDR2 SMNVEV (reference sequence). Unmatched junction bases numbered 4, after V lost 6 bases and J lost 3 bases. The CDR3 runs to 15 residues. CDR3 protein: CASRRQGADTGELFF. CDR3 DNA sequence: TGTGCCAGCAGAAGACAGGGGGCTGACACCGGGGAGCTGTTTTTT.

This clone was found once. The gene calls are TRBV29-1 and TRBJ2-3; no firm D call. V dropped 3 bases and J dropped 0 bases, with 7 bases sitting between them. This CDR3 is built from 13 residues. Germline V gene data show CDR1 as SQVTM and CDR2 as ANQGSEA. In DNA form, the CDR3 reads TGCAGCGTTGATGCCGACAGCACAGATACGCAGTATTTT. Its translation: CSVDADSTDTQYF.

V gene TRBV9 combines with J gene TRBJ1-4, with TRBD1 matching over 7 bases. Germline values: CDR1 SGDLS, CDR2 YYNGEE. Germline trimming cut 1 base from V and 5 bases from J; bases unmatched to any gene: 8. This CDR3 has 16 residues. CDR3 sequence reads: CASSVRGIQGNEKLFF. The CDR3 nucleotides read TGTGCCAGCAGCGTAAGGGGGATACAGGGGAATGAAAAACTGTTTTTT.

This clone was seen only once. The V and J genes are TRBV27 and TRBJ2-7; no definite D call. CDR1 and CDR2 (germline): MNHEY, SMNVEV (reference sequence). This CDR3 spans 15 amino acids. Trimming shortened V by 6 bases and J by 2 bases, and 17 bases separated the two germline ends. The CDR3 sequence: CASSPTPGYPYEQYF. CDR3 nucleotide sequence: TGTGCCAGCAGCCCAACGCCAGGTTACCCCTACGAGCAGTACTTC.

The chain employs TRBV19 and TRBJ1-1; tentatively, D is TRBD1 (5 bases). The CDR3 runs 14 residues. The V end lost 4 bases, the J end lost 4 bases, and 13 bases lay between the germline ends. The V gene's germline CDR1 is LNHDA and CDR2 SQIVND (reference sequence). In DNA, the CDR3 is TGTGCCAGTAGTACCCGCCAGGGAGGCACTGAAGCTTTCTTT. This translates into CASSTRQGGTEAFF.

With respect to this clone: One end of the junction fails to match germline, which may point to a read error. V usage is TRBV7-7 and J usage is TRBJ1-1; unclear D gene. The CDR3 is 13 amino acids. Looked up from germline, CDR1 is SSHAT and CDR2 is FNYEAQ (reference sequence). This chain's CDR3 is CASSFDMNTEAFF. DNA for the CDR3: TGTGCTAGCAGCTTTGACATGAACACTGAAGCTTTCTTT.

The chain carries TRBV6-5 and TRBJ2-7, with unresolved D. With 6 bases removed from V and 3 bases from J, the gap between germline ends came to 15 bases. Per germline, CDR1 MNHEY and CDR2 SVGAGI. CDR3 length equals 14 residues. The CDR3 reads CASRRPDHNYEQYF. Written as DNA, the CDR3 is TGTGCCAGCAGACGTCCCGACCACAACTACGAGCAGTACTTC.

This clone was recorded a few times. CDR3 in DNA: TGTGCCAGCTCACCATTGGGACAGTTGAACACTGAAGCTTTCTTT. Translating gives CASSPLGQLNTEAFF. This sequence joins TRBV18 and TRBJ1-1, with 7 bases matching TRBD1. The length of the CDR3 is 15 residues. V trimming: 2 bases; J trimming: 0 bases; junction bases outside the gene matches: 3. Germline CDR1 and CDR2: KGHSH and LQKENI.

This rearrangement joins TRBV7-8 to TRBJ2-1; 13 nucleotides agree with TRBD2. The length of the CDR3 is 19 residues. The germline V gene has CDR1 SGHVS and CDR2 FQNEAQ. The V and J ends lost 1 base and 2 bases, in that order; junction bases with no gene match: 8. The CDR3: CASSLVGLAGVGAYNEQFF. The CDR3 DNA sequence: TGTGCCAGCAGCTTAGTAGGACTAGCGGGAGTGGGGGCCTACAATGAGCAGTTCTTC. The whole variable domain, filled in from reference TRBV7-8 and TRBJ2-1, reads GAGVSQSPRYKVAKRGQDVALRCDPISGHVSLFWYQQALGQGPEFLTYFQNEAQLDKSGLPSDRFFAERPEGSVSTLKIQRTQQEDSAVYLCASSLVGLAGVGAYNEQFFGPGTRLTVL.

The sample holds a few counts of this clone. The rearrangement uses TRBV5-1 and TRBJ2-7; 7 nucleotides match TRBD1. This CDR3 contains 15 residues. Germline lookup yields CDR1 SGHRS and CDR2 YFSETQ. V was clipped by 4 bases and J by 3 bases; unmatched bases: 10. The CDR3 bases are TGCGCCAGCAGCCTACTACAGGGGTCCTACTACGAGCAGTACTTC. Amino acids: CASSLLQGSYYEQYF.

J is TRBJ1-1 and V is TRBV29-1; TRBD1 might be the D (5 bases). The CDR3 loop spans 12 amino acids. Trimming left V 5 bases short and J 4 bases short, with 11 bases between. Germline V gene lookup returns CDR1 SQVTM and CDR2 ANQGSEA. The CDR3 reads CSVKRGRTEAFF. The CDR3, as DNA: TGCAGCGTTAAGAGGGGTCGCACTGAAGCTTTCTTT. The full variable domain, completed using reference TRBV29-1 and TRBJ1-1, is SAVISQKPSRDICQRGTSLTIQCQVDSQVTMMFWYRQQPGQSLTLIATANQGSEATYESGFVIDKFPISRPNLTFSTLTVSNMSPEDSSIYLCSVKRGRTEAFFGQGTRLTVV.